Sequencing of this T cell receptor beta chain was carried out in a study of blood T cell repertoires in COVID-19 (dated by TCRdb to 2018 to 2020). With respect to the entire study: Collaborator samples came from the United States, Italy and Spain and covered acute and convalescent phases of COVID-19. The material from the prospective study consisted of cDNA or gDNA derived from T cells, B-cell-depleted T cells, or PBMCs. Deeply sampled blood TCRbeta repertoires from subjects exposed to, actively infected with, or recovered from COVID-19 were included in the dataset. The repertoires were released in a freely available public database meant as a resource for research on the immune response to SARS-CoV-2. The samples were drawn from two sources: the first 160 participants of the ongoing ImmuneRACE study, and 1,200 or so subjects contributed by 6 global collaborators. The sample metadata nearly always contained a de-identified subject ID, COVID-19 status, age in years and sex. Where available, HLA class I and class II types were obtained from metadata supplied by the sample provider rather than from assay-based typing. Results and caveats for the whole study, not just this receptor: The quantity of clinical and demographic metadata differed by source and by participant and was supplied without curation.

The immunoSEQ Assay, a bias-controlled multiplex PCR, was used to amplify TCRbeta CDR3 regions from genomic DNA. The authors' pipeline ran thus. The number of nucleated cells in each sample was estimated by amplification of reference gene primers within the assay. To quantify the absolute abundance of each unique TCRbeta CDR3 rearrangement, sequence reads were collapsed and filtered. Productive Simpson clonality was computed per sample as the square root of Simpson's diversity index over productive rearrangements. TCRdb took over this immuneACCESS table, retaining in-frame rearrangements with V and J assigned. Such tables are incomplete; in checked studies, under half of the missing clones stem from an unresolved V gene, and the remainder is unexplained. V, J and clone size reflect that table, while D and trimming were determined from the DNA. The sample table shows approximately 350,000 clones, and around 88% are seen once. The top ten clones comprise 7% to 7.5% of the sample.

The CDR3, cysteine through phenylalanine, is 14 amino acids long. Only the CDR3 region is kept as DNA, spanning 42 bases read in frame from base 1. According to the germline V gene (reference sequence), CDR1 reads LGHDT and CDR2 reads YNNKEL. Clipping removes 8 bases from V and 5 bases from J, with 6 as the unmatched junction base count. One collaborating source in Seattle enrolled patients while the patients were actively infected and followed the patients over time throughout the course of disease. The collaborating institutions used their own protocols to collect whole blood in K2EDTA tubes. Collaborator samples were shipped for TCRbeta analysis as frozen whole blood, isolated PBMCs, or DNA extracted from either sample type. Comments on this clone: Its antigen is not yet known. Per-nucleotide qualities are absent, and no much larger clonotype sits a single base away.

The source of this sequence is an older woman with COVID-19, enrolled during active disease. The chain employs TRBV3-1 (or the pseudogene TRBV3-2) and TRBJ1-4; a stretch of 9 junction bases matches TRBD1. The sequenced sample consisted of peripheral blood. The DNA reads as follows: TGTGCCAGCTCCCGACAGGGGGTAAATGAAAAACTGTTTTTT. Its protein is CASSRQGVNEKLFF.